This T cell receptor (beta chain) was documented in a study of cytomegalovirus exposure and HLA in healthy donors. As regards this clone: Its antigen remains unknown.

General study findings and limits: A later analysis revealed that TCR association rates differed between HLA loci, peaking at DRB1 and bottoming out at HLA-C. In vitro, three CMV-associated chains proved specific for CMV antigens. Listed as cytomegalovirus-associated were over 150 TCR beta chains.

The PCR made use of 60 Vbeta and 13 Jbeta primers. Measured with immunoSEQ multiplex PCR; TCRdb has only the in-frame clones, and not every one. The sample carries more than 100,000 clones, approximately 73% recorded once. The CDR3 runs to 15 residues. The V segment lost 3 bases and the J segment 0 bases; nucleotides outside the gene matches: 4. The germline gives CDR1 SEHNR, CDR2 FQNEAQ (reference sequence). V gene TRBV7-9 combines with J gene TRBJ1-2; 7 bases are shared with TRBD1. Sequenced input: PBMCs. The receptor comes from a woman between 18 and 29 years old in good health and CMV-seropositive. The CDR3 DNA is TGTGCCAGCAGCTTGTCGACAGGGACTAACTATGGCTACACCTTC. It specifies CASSLSTGTNYGYTF.